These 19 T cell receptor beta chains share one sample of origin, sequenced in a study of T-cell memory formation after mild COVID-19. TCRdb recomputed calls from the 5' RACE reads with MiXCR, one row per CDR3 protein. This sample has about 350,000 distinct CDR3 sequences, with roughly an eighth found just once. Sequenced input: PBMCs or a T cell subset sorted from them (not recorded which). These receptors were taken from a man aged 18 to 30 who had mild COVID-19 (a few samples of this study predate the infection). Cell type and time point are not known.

CDR3 sequence: CASSADRGITEAFF. Written as DNA, the CDR3 is TGTGCCAGCTCTGCGGACAGGGGAATCACTGAAGCTTTCTTT. This chain joins TRBV18 and TRBJ1-1; 9 bases fit TRBD1. J lost 4 bases, V lost 6 bases, and 6 bases had no gene match. CDR1 and CDR2 from the germline V gene are KGHSH and LQKENI. The CDR3 spans 14 residues. The full variable domain, with the rest looked up from reference TRBV18 and TRBJ1-1, is NAGVMQNPRHLVRRRGQEARLRCSPMKGHSHVYWYRQLPEEGLKFMVYLQKENIIDESGMPKERFSAEFPKEGPSILRIQQVVRGDSAAYFCASSADRGITEAFFGQGTRLTVV.

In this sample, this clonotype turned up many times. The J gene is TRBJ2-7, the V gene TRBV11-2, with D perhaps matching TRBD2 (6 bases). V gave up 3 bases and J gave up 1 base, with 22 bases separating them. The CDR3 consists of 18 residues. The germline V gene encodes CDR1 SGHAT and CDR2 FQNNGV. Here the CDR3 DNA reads TGTGCCAGCAGCTTTTCGGACGGCGGAGGGTTGTGGTCCTACGAGCAGTACGTC. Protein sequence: CASSFSDGGGLWSYEQYV.

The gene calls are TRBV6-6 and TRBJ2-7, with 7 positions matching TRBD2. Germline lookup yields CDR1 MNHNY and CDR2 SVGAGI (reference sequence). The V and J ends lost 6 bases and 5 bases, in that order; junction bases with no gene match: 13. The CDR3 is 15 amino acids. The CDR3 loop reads CASSPFAGERNEQYF. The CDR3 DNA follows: TGTGCCAGCAGCCCCTTCGCGGGGGAAAGAAACGAGCAGTACTTC.

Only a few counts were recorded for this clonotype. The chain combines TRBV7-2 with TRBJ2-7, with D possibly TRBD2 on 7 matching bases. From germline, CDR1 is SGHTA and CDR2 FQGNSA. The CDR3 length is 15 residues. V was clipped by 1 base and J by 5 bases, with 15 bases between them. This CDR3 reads CASSLVWGGENEQYF. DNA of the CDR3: TGTGCCAGCAGCTTAGTCTGGGGGGGCGAGAACGAGCAGTACTTC.

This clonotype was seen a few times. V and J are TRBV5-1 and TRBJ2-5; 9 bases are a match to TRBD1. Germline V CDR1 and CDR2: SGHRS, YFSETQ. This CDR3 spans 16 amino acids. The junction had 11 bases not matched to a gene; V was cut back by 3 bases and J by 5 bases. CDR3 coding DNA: TGCGCCAGCAGCTCCGGGACAGGGTACTTAACGGAGACCCAGTACTTC. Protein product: CASSSGTGYLTETQYF.

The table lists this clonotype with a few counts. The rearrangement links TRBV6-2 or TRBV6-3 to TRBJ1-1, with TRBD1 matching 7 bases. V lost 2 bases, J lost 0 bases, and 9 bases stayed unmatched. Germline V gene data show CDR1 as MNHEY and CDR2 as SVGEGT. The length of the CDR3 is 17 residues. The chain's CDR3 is CASSYDRAGQLNTEAFF. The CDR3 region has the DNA TGTGCCAGCAGTTACGACCGCGCGGGACAGTTGAACACTGAAGCTTTCTTT.

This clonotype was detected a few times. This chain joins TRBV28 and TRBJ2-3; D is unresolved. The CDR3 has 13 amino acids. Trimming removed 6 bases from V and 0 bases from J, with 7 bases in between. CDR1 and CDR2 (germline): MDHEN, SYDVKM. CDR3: CASRRLSTDTQYF. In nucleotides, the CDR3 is TGTGCCAGCAGAAGGCTTAGCACAGATACGCAGTATTTT.

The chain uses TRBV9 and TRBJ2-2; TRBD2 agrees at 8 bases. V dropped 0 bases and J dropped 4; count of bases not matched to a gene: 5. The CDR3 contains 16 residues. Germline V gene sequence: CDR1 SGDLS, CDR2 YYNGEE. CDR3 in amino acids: CASSVDGGAGTGELFF. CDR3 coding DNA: TGTGCCAGCAGCGTAGACGGGGGGGCGGGCACCGGGGAGCTGTTTTTT.

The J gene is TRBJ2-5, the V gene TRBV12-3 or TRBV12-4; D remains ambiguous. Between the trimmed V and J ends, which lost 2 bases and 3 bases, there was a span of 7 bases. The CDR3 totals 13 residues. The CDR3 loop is CASSLLQEETQYF. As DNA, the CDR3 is TGTGCCAGCAGTTTATTACAAGAAGAGACCCAGTACTTC.

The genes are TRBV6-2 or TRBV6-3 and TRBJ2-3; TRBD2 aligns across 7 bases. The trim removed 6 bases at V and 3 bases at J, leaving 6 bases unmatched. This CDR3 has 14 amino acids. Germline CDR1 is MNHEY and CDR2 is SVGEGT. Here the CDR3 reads CASSHRLATDTQYF. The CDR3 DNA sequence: TGTGCCAGCAGCCACCGACTAGCAACAGATACGCAGTATTTT.

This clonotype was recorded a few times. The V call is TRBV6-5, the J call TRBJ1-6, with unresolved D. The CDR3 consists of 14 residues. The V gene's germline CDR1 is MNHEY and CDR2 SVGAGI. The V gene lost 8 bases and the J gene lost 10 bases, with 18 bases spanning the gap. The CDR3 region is CASYSSGVGSPLHF. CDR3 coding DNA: TGTGCCAGCTATTCTTCCGGGGTCGGATCACCCCTCCACTTT.

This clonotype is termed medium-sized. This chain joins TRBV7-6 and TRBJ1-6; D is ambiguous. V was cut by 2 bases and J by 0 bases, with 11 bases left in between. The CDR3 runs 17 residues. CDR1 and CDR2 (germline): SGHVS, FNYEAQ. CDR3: CASSLYPESSYNSPLHF. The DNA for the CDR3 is TGTGCCAGCAGCTTATACCCGGAGAGCTCCTATAATTCACCCCTCCACTTT.

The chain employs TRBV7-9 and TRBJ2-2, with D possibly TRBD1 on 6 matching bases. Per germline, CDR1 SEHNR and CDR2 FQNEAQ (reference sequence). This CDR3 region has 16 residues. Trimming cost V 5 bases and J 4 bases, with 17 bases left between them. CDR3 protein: CASSPKGRGSTGELFF. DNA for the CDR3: TGTGCCAGCAGCCCTAAAGGCAGGGGAAGCACCGGGGAGCTGTTTTTT.

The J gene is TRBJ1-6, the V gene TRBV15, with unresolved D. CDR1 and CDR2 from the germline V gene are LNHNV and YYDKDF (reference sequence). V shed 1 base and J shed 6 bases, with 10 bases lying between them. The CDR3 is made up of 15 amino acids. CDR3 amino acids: CATSRARVGNSPLHF. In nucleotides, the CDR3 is TGTGCCACCAGCAGAGCGAGGGTCGGTAATTCACCCCTCCACTTT.

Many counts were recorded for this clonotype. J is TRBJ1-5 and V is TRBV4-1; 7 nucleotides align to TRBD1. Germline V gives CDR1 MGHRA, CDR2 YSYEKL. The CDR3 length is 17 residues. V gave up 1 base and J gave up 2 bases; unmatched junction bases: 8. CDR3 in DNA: TGCGCCAGCAGCCAAGTACCCCAGGGGGTGCGCAATCAGCCCCAGCATTTT. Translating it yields CASSQVPQGVRNQPQHF.

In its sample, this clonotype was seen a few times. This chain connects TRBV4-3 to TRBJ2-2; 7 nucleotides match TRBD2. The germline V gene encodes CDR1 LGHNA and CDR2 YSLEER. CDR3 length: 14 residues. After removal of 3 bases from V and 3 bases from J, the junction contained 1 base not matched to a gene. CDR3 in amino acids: CASSHSGYTGELFF. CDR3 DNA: TGCGCCAGCAGCCATAGCGGGTACACCGGGGAGCTGTTTTTT.

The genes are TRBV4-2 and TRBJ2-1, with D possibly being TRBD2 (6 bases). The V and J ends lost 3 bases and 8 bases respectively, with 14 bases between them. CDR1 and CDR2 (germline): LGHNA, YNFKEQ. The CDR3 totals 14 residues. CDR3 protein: CASSQDTSFDEQFF. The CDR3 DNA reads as TGTGCCAGCAGCCAGGACACTAGCTTTGATGAGCAGTTCTTC.

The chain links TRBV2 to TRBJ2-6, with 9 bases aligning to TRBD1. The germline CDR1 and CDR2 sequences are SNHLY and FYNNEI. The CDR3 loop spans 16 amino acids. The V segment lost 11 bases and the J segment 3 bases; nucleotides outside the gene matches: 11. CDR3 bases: TGTGCCGTCTTTGGGACAGGGCTTTATGGGGCCAACGTCCTGACTTTC. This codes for CAVFGTGLYGANVLTF.

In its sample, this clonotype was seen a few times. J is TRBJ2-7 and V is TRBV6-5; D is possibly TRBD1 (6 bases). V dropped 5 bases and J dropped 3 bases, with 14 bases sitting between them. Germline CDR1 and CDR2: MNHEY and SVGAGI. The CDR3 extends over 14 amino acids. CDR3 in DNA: TGTGCCAGCAGTCCCGCCGGGACAATCTACGAGCAGTACGTC. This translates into CASSPAGTIYEQYV.